This T cell receptor (beta chain) was observed in a study of molecular identifiers for immune sequencing clone quantification (dated 2018 in TCRdb). About the investigation overall: For a replicate experiment, the RNA from either 20,000 or 100,000 naive CD8 T cells was divided into five aliquots, and four of those aliquots went on to sequencing. This methods study used CD8 T cells to benchmark TCR RNA copy counting and molecular-identifier clustering-based TCR repertoire sequencing (MIDCIRS). On the study overall, not on this receptor specifically: Modeling indicated about 3.1 TCR RNA copies recovered per cell, compared with around 11 by digital PCR, which implies a capture efficiency of around 29%. Spiked-in Jurkat TCR RNA equal to a single cell's worth was reported to be detectable even within 1,100,000 naive CD8 T cells. When barcode sub-clustering was not used, chimeric consensus sequences inflated TCR diversity, with chimeras reaching as high as 47%. The naive libraries included spiked-in Jurkat TCR RNA (roughly nine copies' worth), and this Jurkat TCR RNA is not part of the donor repertoire. Highly expanded clone sizes could be underestimated because identical TCR molecules may share a barcode. Clones above 20 RNA copies held over 97% of molecules in CMV-specific effector cells but under 1% in naive cells.

Naive CD8 T cell libraries were made from 20,000 to 1,000,000 sorted cells using 10%, 30% or 50% of purified RNA. Naive CD8 T cells were FACS-sorted as CD8+CD4-CCR7+CD45RA+ on a BD FACSAria II into RLT Plus buffer. Detection sensitivity was tested by spiking Jurkat RNA equal to ten TCR copies' worth into samples containing roughly 19,000-1,000,000 naive CD8 T cells. Enrichment of CD8 T cells was performed with RosetteSep CD8+ T Cell Enrichment Cocktail and Ficoll-Paque, after which ACK red cell lysis was carried out. The library was made by PCR. The sequencing machine was a NextSeq 500. Bulk TCR libraries were made following a previously described method, with the TCR primers given in Table S5. The Qiagen AllPrep DNA/RNA kit was used to purify total RNA. Before any analysis, reads coming from multiple sequencing runs of the same library were combined into one pool. In the source study's methods: Reads were retained only if the reads had an exact TCR constant sequence, and the retained reads were trimmed to 150 nt and grouped according to their 12-nt molecular barcodes. Reads inside each barcode group were sub-clustered using a 15% Levenshtein threshold, and a quality-weighted consensus sequence was constructed for each RNA molecule. Non-functional sequences were filtered out, along with any lower-count sequence sitting one edit away from another sequence. On the basis of fitting two negative binomial distributions, barcode sub-clusters with fewer than 20% of the maximum read count were discarded. The public reads were run again by TCRdb, first through fastp at Q25 and then through MiXCR, and only productive beta chains were kept. A single entry per CDR3 protein holds the most common genes and DNA from its merged rows. The V and J calls follow TCRdb's processing rather than the paper's. This sample gives roughly 630,000 distinct CDR3 sequences in total; around 25% of them show up just once. The ten largest clones represent 0.6% to 0.9% of the sample.

There are many counts of this clonotype. What antigen it recognizes has not been identified. No much larger clonotype is one base removed from it; base qualities were not supplied. The CDR1 and CDR2 encoded by the germline V gene (reference sequence) are SEHNR and FQNEAQ. The CDR3 runs 15 residues from the cysteine to the phenylalanine. Of the read, only the CDR3 DNA is kept; its 45 bases are in frame from base 1. The junction shows trimming of 3 bases on V and 7 bases on J, and the gene matches do not reach 6 bases of it. The sample was naive CD8+ T cells from blood, with Jurkat cell RNA spiked in. This sample's cell subset or site label indicates: FACS-sorted CD8+CD4-CCR7+CD45RA+ naive T cells. This receptor was obtained from a human donor in good health. Some libraries in this study had Jurkat cell RNA spiked in. The V and J genes are TRBV7-9 and TRBJ1-2, with 12 junctional bases fitting TRBD1. This receptor carries the CDR3 CASSFPGQGAGGYTF. The DNA is as follows: TGTGCCAGCAGCTTCCCGGGACAGGGGGCCGGTGGCTACACCTTC.